These 20 T cell receptor beta chains were all obtained from the same sample, sequenced in a study of OX40 agonist ivuxolimab in advanced cancers. The table came from immunoSEQ multiplex PCR; TCRdb's copy has only in-frame clones and leaves some out. The data show about 28,000 clones, roughly 82% seen once. Sample: CD4+ or CD8+ T cells sorted from blood, taken in a trial of the OX40 agonist ivuxolimab. The source of these receptors is an adult with an advanced solid tumor such as melanoma, head and neck, liver or kidney cancer.

V and J are TRBV12-1 and TRBJ2-5; the D call in the table, TRBD2, was not verified against the DNA. TRBV12-1 corresponds to a pseudogene. The CDR3 length is 15 residues. The CDR3 region is CASSWPGGAGETQYF. The DNA of the CDR3 is TGTGCCAGCAGCTGGCCGGGGGGAGCGGGAGAGACCCAGTACTTC.

This clone showed up just a few times. The chain employs TRBV5-6 and TRBJ2-3, with 7 bases fitting TRBD2. The CDR3 sequence is 16 residues long. V lost 4 bases and J lost 2; bases outside the gene matches: 10. Germline lookup yields CDR1 SGHDT and CDR2 YYEEEE. This CDR3 is CASSPPTSAATDTQYF. The DNA of the CDR3 is TGTGCCAGCAGCCCCCCCACTAGCGCGGCCACAGATACGCAGTATTTT.

The rearrangement uses TRBV15 and TRBJ2-1; D gene uncertain. The germline CDR1 and CDR2 sequences are LNHNV and YYDKDF (reference sequence). The CDR3 sequence is 15 residues long. V was pared by 0 bases and J by 10 bases, with 16 bases between. The CDR3 here is CATSRDGAREREQFF. CDR3 coding DNA: TGTGCCACCAGCAGAGATGGAGCTAGAGAGAGAGAGCAGTTCTTC.

The chain couples TRBV11-3 to TRBJ2-7, with 10 bases fitting TRBD1. The V segment lost 5 bases and the J segment 6 bases; nucleotides outside the gene matches: 13. Germline V gene sequence: CDR1 SGHNT, CDR2 YENEEA. There are 16 residues in the CDR3. The CDR3 region is CASSHNYDRGQLEQYF. In nucleotides, the CDR3 is TGTGCCAGCAGCCATAACTACGACAGGGGGCAACTCGAGCAGTACTTC.

Written as DNA, the CDR3 is TGCAGTGTCCACTACGCTTTCTTT. Translation gives CSVHYAFF. The chain is built from TRBV20-1 and TRBJ1-1, with D hard to call. Per the germline V gene, CDR1 is DFQATT and CDR2 is SNEGSKA (reference sequence). The CDR3 has 8 amino acids. Trimming cost V 7 bases and J 11 bases, with 8 bases left between them.

V is TRBV5-1 and J is TRBJ2-3, with TRBD2 matching over 14 bases. From germline, CDR1 is SGHRS and CDR2 YFSETQ. This CDR3 has 15 residues. V lost 4 bases to trimming and J lost 6 bases; unmatched junction nucleotides: 4. The CDR3 DNA reads TGCGCCAGCAGCGGGACTAGCGGGAGTCTTGATACGCAGTATTTT. Its protein is CASSGTSGSLDTQYF.

The chain has TRBV14 and TRBJ2-7; 13 bases map to TRBD2. CDR3 length equals 18 residues. The germline gives CDR1 SGHDN, CDR2 FVKESK. The V gene end was trimmed by 1 base and the J gene end by 2 bases; junction bases not matched to a gene: 8. The CDR3 spells CASSQGTSGSLWAYEQYF. The CDR3 coding sequence is TGTGCCAGCAGCCAAGGGACTAGCGGGAGTCTTTGGGCCTACGAGCAGTACTTC.

The rearrangement links TRBV30 to TRBJ2-7; TRBD2 aligns across 7 bases. The trim removed 1 base at V and 0 bases at J, leaving 0 bases unmatched. CDR3 length: 13 residues. CDR1 GTSNPN and CDR2 SVGIG come from the germline V gene (reference sequence). CDR3 region: CAWSGGSSYEQYF. In DNA, the CDR3 is TGTGCCTGGAGTGGCGGGAGCTCCTACGAGCAGTACTTC. Supplemented by reference TRBV30 and TRBJ2-7, the full variable domain reads SQTIHQWPATLVQPVGSPLSLECTVEGTSNPNLYWYRQAAGRGLQLLFYSVGIGQISSEVPQNLSASRPQDRQFILSSKKLLLSDSGFYLCAWSGGSSYEQYFGPGTRLTVT.

The V call is TRBV27, the J call TRBJ2-2; D remains unclear. Trimming took off 3 bases at V and 1 base at J, with 9 bases between the two ends. This CDR3 contains 15 residues. The germline gives CDR1 MNHEY, CDR2 SMNVEV (reference sequence). CDR3 coding DNA: TGTGCCAGCAGTTTTAATTGGGGGAACACCGGGGAGCTGTTTTTT. Residues: CASSFNWGNTGELFF.

This clone occurred a few times. V is TRBV5-4 and J is TRBJ2-7; a weak D match, TRBD2 (6 bases). Germline V gene sequence: CDR1 SGHNT, CDR2 YYREEE (reference sequence). V shed 1 base and J shed 2 bases, with 13 bases lying between them. This CDR3 has 15 residues. Here the CDR3 reads CASSLLGGNAYEQYF. The CDR3 DNA reads TGTGCCAGCAGCTTGTTGGGGGGTAATGCCTACGAGCAGTACTTC.

This clone came up once. CDR3 amino acids: CASSPYRAAGNQPQHF. The CDR3 bases are TGTGCCAGCAGTCCATACAGGGCGGCCGGGAATCAGCCCCAGCATTTT. V gene TRBV28 combines with J gene TRBJ1-5; TRBD1 might be the D (6 bases). From germline, CDR1 is MDHEN and CDR2 SYDVKM. V shed 5 bases and J shed 4 bases, with 18 bases lying between them. The CDR3 loop spans 16 amino acids.

The rearrangement uses TRBV18 and TRBJ2-6, with 10 bases identical to TRBD1. Germline assignment: CDR1 KGHSH and CDR2 LQKENI. The length of the CDR3 is 18 residues. V lost 4 bases and J lost 3; bases outside the gene matches: 9. The CDR3: CASSHFGQGEGGANVLTF. The DNA of the CDR3 is TGTGCCAGCTCACATTTCGGACAGGGGGAAGGTGGGGCCAACGTCCTGACTTTC.

The V call is TRBV6-5, the J call TRBJ1-3, with D possibly matching TRBD1 (6 bases). Germline loops: CDR1 MNHEY, CDR2 SVGAGI. The CDR3 extends over 15 amino acids. V was clipped by 0 bases and J by 4 bases, with 10 bases between them. This CDR3 reads CASSYSGGRGNTIYF. CDR3 coding DNA: TGTGCCAGCAGTTACTCCGGGGGGCGAGGAAACACCATATATTTT.

This clone turned up a few times. V gene TRBV4-1 combines with J gene TRBJ1-1; 7 nucleotides agree with TRBD1. The CDR3 consists of 15 residues. With V trimmed by 2 bases and J by 1 base, 4 bases remained unmatched. Germline-derived CDR1 and CDR2 are MGHRA and YSYEKL. CDR3 amino acids: CASSQMTGWNTEAFF. The CDR3 DNA reads TGCGCCAGCAGCCAAATGACAGGGTGGAACACTGAAGCTTTCTTT.

The chain has TRBV12-5 and TRBJ2-7; 8 bases align to TRBD2. CDR3 length: 15 residues. Germline trimming cut 6 bases from V and 0 bases from J; bases unmatched to any gene: 7. The germline CDR1 and CDR2 sequences are LGHNT and FRNRAP. CDR3 DNA sequence: TGTGCTAGTGGCCCGGGGGGGATGCCCTCCTACGAGCAGTACTTC. This codes for CASGPGGMPSYEQYF.

The chain links TRBV6-5 to TRBJ2-3; D gene unclear. Trimming left V 2 bases short and J 6 bases short, with 12 bases between. Germline-derived CDR1 and CDR2 are MNHEY and SVGAGI. The CDR3 totals 14 residues. The CDR3 region is CASSYTKMGDTQYF. CDR3 nucleotides: TGTGCCAGCAGTTACACAAAGATGGGCGATACGCAGTATTTT.

The chain links TRBV7-6 to TRBJ1-1; 9 nucleotides agree with TRBD1. CDR1 and CDR2 (germline): SGHVS, FNYEAQ. V lost 5 bases to trimming and J lost 5 bases; unmatched junction nucleotides: 15. This CDR3 spans 17 amino acids. Here the CDR3 DNA reads TGTGCCAGCAGCGCACTACCAGGACAGGGGAGAATGACTGAAGCTTTCTTT. It specifies CASSALPGQGRMTEAFF. The full variable domain, completed using reference TRBV7-6 and TRBJ1-1, is GAGVSQSPRYKVTKRGQDVALRCDPISGHVSLYWYRQALGQGPEFLTYFNYEAQQDKSGLPNDRFSAERPEGSISTLTIQRTEQRDSAMYRCASSALPGQGRMTEAFFGQGTRLTVV.

Concerning this clone: Its ends do not fully match the called genes, so a read error is possible. The V call is TRBV6-5, the J call TRBJ2-3, with TRBD2 matching 9 bases. The CDR3 consists of 15 residues. Germline CDR1 is MNHEY and CDR2 is SVGAGI. The CDR3 nucleotides are TGTGCCCGCAGTCCTAGCGGGATGAACACAGATACGCAGTATTTT. This encodes CARSPSGMNTDTQYF.

The J gene is TRBJ1-2, the V gene TRBV6-6, with D possibly TRBD1 on 6 matching bases. Trimming cost V 4 bases and J 4 bases, with 13 bases left between them. Germline V CDR1 and CDR2: MNHNY, SVGAGI (reference sequence). CDR3 length equals 14 residues. CDR3 coding DNA: TGTGCCAGCAGTTCGGACAGTCCGTTCTATGGCTACACCTTC. Amino acid sequence: CASSSDSPFYGYTF.

This clone appeared a single time. The gene calls are TRBV28 and TRBJ2-7; the match to TRBD1 covers 9 bases. This CDR3 is 14 amino acids long. Losses at the gene ends were 6 bases for V and 3 bases for J; bases not matched to a gene: 6. The germline V gene encodes CDR1 MDHEN and CDR2 SYDVKM. Written as DNA, the CDR3 is TGTGCCAGCAGGGAACCGGGACAGGGCTACGAGCAGTACTTC. It yields the protein CASREPGQGYEQYF. Combining the CDR3 with reference TRBV28 and TRBJ2-7 gives the whole variable domain DVKVTQSSRYLVKRTGEKVFLECVQDMDHENMFWYRQDPGLGLRLIYFSYDVKMKEKGDIPEGYSVSREKKERFSLILESASTNQTSMYLCASREPGQGYEQYFGPGTRLTVT.